This T cell receptor beta chain was sequenced for a study of blood T cell repertoires in COVID-19. Study background: Samples came from the United States, Italy and Spain, spanning acute and convalescent COVID-19. The analysed material was cDNA or gDNA that came from T cells, B-cell-depleted T cells, or PBMCs.

The data were produced by immunoSEQ multiplex PCR, yet TCRdb's version contains in-frame clones alone and is incomplete. The data hold about 110,000 clones, with roughly 88% observed a single time. Trimming removed 3 bases from V and 0 bases from J, with 11 bases in between. The CDR3 spans 15 residues. Germline CDR1 is LNHDA and CDR2 is SQIVND (reference sequence). The sequencing input was peripheral blood. The sequence came from a woman of 80 years or more with active or convalescent COVID-19. This sequence joins TRBV19 and TRBJ2-5; D call uncertain. CDR3 coding DNA: TGTGCCAGTAGTATTTCTACGACACACCAAGAGACCCAGTACTTC. Translated, it gives CASSISTTHQETQYF.